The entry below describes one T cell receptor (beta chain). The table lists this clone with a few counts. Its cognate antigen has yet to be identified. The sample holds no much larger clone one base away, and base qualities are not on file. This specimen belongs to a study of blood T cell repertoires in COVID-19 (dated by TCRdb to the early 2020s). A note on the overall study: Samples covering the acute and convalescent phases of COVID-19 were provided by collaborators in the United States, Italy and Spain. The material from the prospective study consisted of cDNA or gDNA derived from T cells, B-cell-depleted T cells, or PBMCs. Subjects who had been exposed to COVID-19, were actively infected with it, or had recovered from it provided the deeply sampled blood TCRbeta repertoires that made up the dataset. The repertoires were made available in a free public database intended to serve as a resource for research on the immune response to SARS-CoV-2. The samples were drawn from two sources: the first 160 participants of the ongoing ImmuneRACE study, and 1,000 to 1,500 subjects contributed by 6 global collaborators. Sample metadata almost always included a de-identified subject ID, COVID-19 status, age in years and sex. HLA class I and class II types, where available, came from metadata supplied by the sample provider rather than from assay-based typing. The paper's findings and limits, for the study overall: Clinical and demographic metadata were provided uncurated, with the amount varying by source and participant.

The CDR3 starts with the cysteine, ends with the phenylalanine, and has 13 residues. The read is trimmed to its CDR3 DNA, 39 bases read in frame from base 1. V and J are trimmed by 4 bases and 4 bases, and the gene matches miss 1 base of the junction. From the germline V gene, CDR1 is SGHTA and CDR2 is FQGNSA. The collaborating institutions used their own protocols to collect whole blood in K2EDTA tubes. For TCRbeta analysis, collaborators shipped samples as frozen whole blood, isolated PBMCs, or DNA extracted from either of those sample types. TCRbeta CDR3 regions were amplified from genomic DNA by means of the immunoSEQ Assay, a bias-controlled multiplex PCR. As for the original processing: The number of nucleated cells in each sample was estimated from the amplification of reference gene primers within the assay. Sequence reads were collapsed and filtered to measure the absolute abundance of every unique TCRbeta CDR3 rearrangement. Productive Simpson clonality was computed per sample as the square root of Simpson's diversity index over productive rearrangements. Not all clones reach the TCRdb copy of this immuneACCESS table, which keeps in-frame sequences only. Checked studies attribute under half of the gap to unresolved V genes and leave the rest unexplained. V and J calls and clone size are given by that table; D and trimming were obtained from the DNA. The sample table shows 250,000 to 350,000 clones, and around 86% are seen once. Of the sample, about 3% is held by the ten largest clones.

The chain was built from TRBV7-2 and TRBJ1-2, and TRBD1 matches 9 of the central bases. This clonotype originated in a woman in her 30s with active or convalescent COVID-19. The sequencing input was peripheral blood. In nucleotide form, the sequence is TGTGCCAGCAGCTCGGGACAGGGCTATGGCTACACCTTC. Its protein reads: CASSSGQGYGYTF.